These 10 T cell receptor beta chains originate from one sample sequenced in a study of T cells after yellow fever vaccination. TCRdb itself ran the 5' RACE reads through MiXCR, one entry per CDR3 protein. The sample records 350,000 to 450,000 distinct CDR3 sequences, 18% being singletons. The material was PBMCs, obtained before the yellow fever booster vaccination. The receptors here all came from a man younger than 35 who received the YFV17D yellow fever vaccine.

A few counts support this clonotype. V and J are TRBV29-1 and TRBJ2-7; D is possibly TRBD2 (6 bases). Germline-derived CDR1 and CDR2 are SQVTM and ANQGSEA. With 4 bases removed from V and 4 bases from J, the gap between germline ends came to 17 bases. The CDR3 covers 14 residues. DNA for the CDR3: TGCAGCGTTGTCGGTGTTAGCGGTTTGTACGAGCAGTACTTC. This sequence encodes CSVVGVSGLYEQYF.

The rearrangement joins TRBV5-1 to TRBJ2-4; 7 nucleotides align to TRBD1. V trimming: 4 bases; J trimming: 5 bases; junction bases outside the gene matches: 6. CDR1 is SGHRS, CDR2 YFSETQ, per germline. This CDR3 contains 14 residues. The CDR3 coding sequence is TGCGCCAGCAGCCTACAGGGGAGAGAAAACATTCAGTACTTC. Its protein is CASSLQGRENIQYF. Full variable domain (remainder filled in from reference TRBV5-1 and TRBJ2-4): KAGVTQTPRYLIKTRGQQVTLSCSPISGHRSVSWYQQTPGQGLQFLFEYFSETQRNKGNFPGRFSGRQFSNSRSEMNVSTLELGDSALYLCASSLQGRENIQYFGAGTRLSVL.

The gene calls are TRBV15 and TRBJ2-7; the match to TRBD2 covers 8 bases. The CDR3 covers 14 residues. Unmatched junction bases numbered 2, after V lost 2 bases and J lost 2 bases. CDR1 and CDR2 (germline): LNHNV, YYDKDF (reference sequence). CDR3 region: CATSRSGGAYEQYF. The CDR3 DNA reads as TGTGCCACCAGCAGATCGGGGGGGGCCTACGAGCAGTACTTC.

J is TRBJ1-1 and V is TRBV5-1; unclear D gene. V dropped 2 bases and J dropped 6 bases, with 11 bases sitting between them. Germline V gene data show CDR1 as SGHRS and CDR2 as YFSETQ. The CDR3 is made up of 13 amino acids. The CDR3 nucleotides read TGCGCCAGCAGCTTTCCCCATGAGCCTGAAGCTTTCTTT. It encodes CASSFPHEPEAFF.

This clonotype showed up just a few times. The chain recombines TRBV4-1 with TRBJ2-5; D is perhaps TRBD1 or TRBD2 (5 bases each). There are 15 residues in the CDR3. The germline CDR1 and CDR2 sequences are MGHRA and YSYEKL. The V gene lost 3 bases and the J gene lost 5 bases, with 16 bases spanning the gap. CDR3 bases: TGCGCCAGCAGCCAGAGGGGTAGGAGTTGGGAGACCCAGTACTTC. This sequence encodes CASSQRGRSWETQYF.

This chain uses TRBV20-1 with TRBJ1-5; D is ambiguous. Germline-derived CDR1 and CDR2 are DFQATT and SNEGSKA (reference sequence). Trimming cost V 1 base and J 4 bases, with 14 bases left between them. The CDR3 extends over 15 amino acids. This CDR3 reads CSARGAAAANQPQHF. The DNA for the CDR3 is TGCAGTGCTAGAGGGGCAGCCGCGGCTAATCAGCCCCAGCATTTT.

Only a few counts were recorded for this clonotype. J is TRBJ2-1 and V is TRBV11-2; no definite D call. This CDR3 contains 14 residues. Trimming shortened V by 4 bases and J by 5 bases, and 12 bases separated the two germline ends. Germline loops: CDR1 SGHAT, CDR2 FQNNGV. The CDR3 coding sequence is TGTGCCAGCAGCTCCCCCACCGGCCACAATGAGCAGTTCTTC. It is translated as CASSSPTGHNEQFF.

This clonotype occurred a few times. The chain joins TRBV20-1 to TRBJ2-3, with D perhaps TRBD2 (5 bases). The CDR3 contains 17 residues. Germline CDR1 DFQATT, CDR2 SNEGSKA (reference sequence). Trimming took off 0 bases at V and 1 base at J, with 17 bases between the two ends. As DNA, the CDR3 is TGCAGTGCTAGAGATAACGGTCGGGGAAAGGGCACAGATACGCAGTATTTT. Residues: CSARDNGRGKGTDTQYF.

The chain is built from TRBV6-5 and TRBJ2-7, with a possible D match to TRBD1 (6 bases). V was clipped by 6 bases and J by 6 bases, with 18 bases between them. The CDR3 totals 14 residues. Germline V CDR1 and CDR2: MNHEY, SVGAGI. CDR3 in amino acids: CASSLWQGSGEQYV. In nucleotides, the CDR3 is TGTGCCAGCAGCCTCTGGCAGGGGAGTGGCGAGCAGTACGTC.

This chain connects TRBV10-3 to TRBJ2-3; a weak D match, TRBD2 (6 bases). Germline loops: CDR1 ENHRY, CDR2 SYGVKD. The V end was cut by 10 bases, the J end by 2 bases, with 16 bases between. The CDR3 spans 14 residues. For the CDR3, the DNA is TGTGCCACCAGAGCGGGCCTAGTCACAGATACGCAGTATTTT. Protein sequence: CATRAGLVTDTQYF.